The rows below give T cell receptor beta chains drawn from one sample of a study of shared clonotypes between healthy human individuals. Libraries were prepared by immunoSEQ multiplex PCR; TCRdb keeps only in-frame clonotypes and omits some of them. This sample has roughly 500,000 clones, with 79% found just once. Sequencing was done on a sample of PBMCs. The origin of the receptors is a woman aged 35 to 49 in good health. Some clones in this sample may be carry-over from other donors' samples. Each CDR3 is given with its conserved first and last residue. Each record gives: J gene, D gene, clone size, V gene, CDR3 DNA, CDR3 protein. A D gene is named only where the DNA matches it firmly. Clone size is stated in some rows and not others, as once, few, many or a class when expanded.

j_call: TRBJ1-3
d_call: -
clone_size: -
v_call: TRBV4-2
cdr3_nt: TGTGCCAGCAGCCAAGCGCGGGGACCGGGCTCTGGAAACACCATATATTTT
cdr3_aa: CASSQARGPGSGNTIYF

j_call: TRBJ2-7
d_call: -
clone_size: -
v_call: TRBV27
cdr3_nt: TGTGCCAGCAGTACAGACAGGGAGGTCAGGGAGCAGTACTTC
cdr3_aa: CASSTDREVREQYF

j_call: TRBJ2-1
d_call: TRBD2
clone_size: -
v_call: TRBV9
cdr3_nt: TGTGCCAGCAGCGTAGACCTGGCGGGGACTAGCGGGCGGCATGAGCAGTTCTTC
cdr3_aa: CASSVDLAGTSGRHEQFF

j_call: TRBJ2-1
d_call: -
clone_size: few
v_call: TRBV28
cdr3_nt: TGTGCCAGCAGCTCCCTAGTGCTGCAGTTCTTC
cdr3_aa: CASSSLVLQFF

j_call: TRBJ2-3
d_call: TRBD2
clone_size: -
v_call: TRBV2
cdr3_nt: TGTGCCAGCAGGGGGGGTAGCGGGAGGGAAAACACAGATACGCAGTATTTT
cdr3_aa: CASRGGSGRENTDTQYF

j_call: TRBJ2-2
d_call: -
clone_size: -
v_call: TRBV11-2
cdr3_nt: TGTGCCAGCAGCTTATCAGGGACCGGGGAGCTGTTTTTT
cdr3_aa: CASSLSGTGELFF

j_call: TRBJ2-7
d_call: -
clone_size: -
v_call: TRBV7-9
cdr3_nt: TGTGCCAGCAGCTTAAATGGTAACTACGAGCAGTACTTC
cdr3_aa: CASSLNGNYEQYF

j_call: TRBJ2-1
d_call: -
clone_size: -
v_call: TRBV30
cdr3_nt: TGTGCTTTGGAGGCGGGGACAAGACTCTACAATGAGCAGTTCTTC
cdr3_aa: CALEAGTRLYNEQFF

j_call: TRBJ1-2
d_call: -
clone_size: -
v_call: TRBV28
cdr3_nt: TGTGCCAGCAGCCCCTCATACTATGGCTACACCTTC
cdr3_aa: CASSPSYYGYTF

j_call: TRBJ1-1
d_call: TRBD1
clone_size: -
v_call: TRBV18
cdr3_nt: TGTGCCAGCTCACCACGGACAGGGGGCTCCAACACTGAAGCTTTCTTT
cdr3_aa: CASSPRTGGSNTEAFF

j_call: TRBJ2-3
d_call: TRBD2
clone_size: -
v_call: TRBV6-6
cdr3_nt: TGTGCCAGCAGCCTACTAGCGCCCAGCACAGATACGCAGTATTTT
cdr3_aa: CASSLLAPSTDTQYF

j_call: TRBJ2-2
d_call: TRBD2
clone_size: -
v_call: TRBV5-1
cdr3_nt: TGCGCCAGCAGCTTGTCTAGCGGGAGGGACACCGGGGAGCTGTTTTTT
cdr3_aa: CASSLSSGRDTGELFF

j_call: TRBJ2-7
d_call: TRBD2
clone_size: -
v_call: TRBV4-1
cdr3_nt: TGCGCCAGCAGCCCCCTGCCTCCTAGCGGCGGAAGGGGTAGGGAGCAGTACTTC
cdr3_aa: CASSPLPPSGGRGREQYF

j_call: TRBJ2-2
d_call: -
clone_size: once
v_call: TRBV18
cdr3_nt: TGTGCCAGCTCACCACGGGGCAACGGGGAGCTGTTTTTT
cdr3_aa: CASSPRGNGELFF

j_call: TRBJ1-3
d_call: -
clone_size: -
v_call: TRBV18
cdr3_nt: TGTGCCAGCTCACTACTAGACAGGAATGGAAACACCATATATTTT
cdr3_aa: CASSLLDRNGNTIYF

j_call: TRBJ2-7
d_call: -
clone_size: -
v_call: TRBV28
cdr3_nt: TGTGCCAGCAGGCCCGGGCCGGGTGAAGAGCAGTACTTC
cdr3_aa: CASRPGPGEEQYF

j_call: TRBJ2-2
d_call: TRBD2
clone_size: -
v_call: TRBV29-1
cdr3_nt: TGCAGCGTTGAGGCTAGCGGGCCCACCGGGGAGCTGTTTTTT
cdr3_aa: CSVEASGPTGELFF

j_call: TRBJ2-2
d_call: TRBD2
clone_size: -
v_call: TRBV19
cdr3_nt: TGTGCCAGTAGTACTAGGGAGCTAGCGGGAGTTCCCGGGGAGCTGTTTTTT
cdr3_aa: CASSTRELAGVPGELFF

j_call: TRBJ1-3
d_call: TRBD1
clone_size: -
v_call: TRBV5-1
cdr3_nt: TGCGCCAGCAGGCCTCCCGGGACAGCTGGAAACACCATATATTTT
cdr3_aa: CASRPPGTAGNTIYF

j_call: TRBJ1-1
d_call: -
clone_size: -
v_call: TRBV6-5
cdr3_nt: TGTGCCAGCATGCTTTCCCAGGGGCCTTATGAAGCTTTCTTT
cdr3_aa: CASMLSQGPYEAFF

j_call: TRBJ2-5
d_call: -
clone_size: -
v_call: TRBV27
cdr3_nt: TGTGCCAGCAGTTCACAGGGCGAGGCGACCCAGTACTTC
cdr3_aa: CASSSQGEATQYF

j_call: TRBJ1-1
d_call: -
clone_size: -
v_call: TRBV19
cdr3_nt: TGTGCCAGTAGTATAGATCTTGTGGGGAGAGCTTTCTTT
cdr3_aa: CASSIDLVGRAFF

j_call: TRBJ2-2
d_call: TRBD2
clone_size: -
v_call: TRBV4-2
cdr3_nt: TGTGCCAGCAGCCAAGAGTCGACTAGCGGCACCGGGGAGCTGTTTTTT
cdr3_aa: CASSQESTSGTGELFF

j_call: TRBJ1-5
d_call: TRBD1
clone_size: -
v_call: TRBV2
cdr3_nt: TGTGCCAGCAGATTCGACAGGGGGCGCAATCAGCCCCAGCATTTT
cdr3_aa: CASRFDRGRNQPQHF